The rows below give T cell receptor beta chains drawn from one sample of a study of cytotoxic CD8 clonotypes in ibrutinib-treated CLL. Here immunoSEQ multiplex PCR was the method, and the copy in TCRdb shows in-frame clones only, minus some. The repertoire holds tens of thousands of clones, with roughly 70% as singletons. The sample here was PBMCs, taken after 12 months of ibrutinib treatment. Source of these receptors: a human donor with chronic lymphocytic leukemia. Each CDR3 is given with its conserved first and last residue. D genes are given only for firm matches. A clone size is listed for some rows: how often the clone was seen (once, few, many), or a class if it is expanded.

>-|TRBJ2-1|TRBD2|19|TRBV28
TGTGCCAGCAGTAGGCCCGGACTAGCGGGAGGGTGGTCCTACAATGAGCAGTTCTTC
CASSRPGLAGGWSYNEQFF
>-|TRBJ2-6|-|15|TRBV4-2
TGTGCCAGCAGCCCCCTTAACTCTGGGGCCAACGTCCTGACTTTC
CASSPLNSGANVLTF
>few|TRBJ1-5|-|15|TRBV2
TGTGCCAGCAGTGAAAGGGGAAATGGCAATCAGCCCCAGCATTTT
CASSERGNGNQPQHF
>-|TRBJ2-2|TRBD2|16|TRBV9
TGTGCCAGCAGCGAGGCTAGCGGGAGGAGCCCCGGGGAGCTGTTTTTT
CASSEASGRSPGELFF
>-|TRBJ2-4|-|17|TRBV19
TGTGCCAGTAGTATCGGTGTGGGCAGGGGAGCCAAAAACATTCAGTACTTC
CASSIGVGRGAKNIQYF
>-|TRBJ2-7|-|13|TRBV5-6
TGTGCCAGCAGCATGACACCCTCCTACGAGCAGTACTTC
CASSMTPSYEQYF
>-|TRBJ2-6|-|13|TRBV28
TGTGCCACCTGCCGCTCTGGGGCCAACGTCCTGACTTTC
CATCRSGANVLTF
>-|TRBJ2-3|-|15|TRBV19
TGTGCCAGTAGTGGCAACAGGGAGCGCACAGATACGCAGTATTTT
CASSGNRERTDTQYF
>-|TRBJ2-3|TRBD2|16|TRBV9
TGTGCCAGCAGCATAGGACTAGCAGGGAACACAGATACGCAGTATTTT
CASSIGLAGNTDTQYF
>-|TRBJ2-1|-|16|TRBV5-5
TGTGCCAGCACCCAACCCGGGGTTAGCTCCTACAATGAGCAGTTCTTC
CASTQPGVSSYNEQFF
>-|TRBJ2-7|-|15|TRBV11-3
TGTGCCAGCAGCTTAAGGCCAGGGCCTGGCTACGAGCAGTACTTC
CASSLRPGPGYEQYF
>once|TRBJ2-7|-|13|TRBV13
TGTGCCAGCAGCCATCAGGTCGCCTACGAGCAGTACTTC
CASSHQVAYEQYF
>-|TRBJ2-5|-|13|TRBV29-1
TGCAGCGTTGAGGCGACGGTACAAGAGACCCAGTACTTC
CSVEATVQETQYF
>-|TRBJ2-1|-|15|TRBV19
TGTGCCAGTAGTACTCAGGAGGATTGGGACAATGAGCAGTTCTTC
CASSTQEDWDNEQFF
>few|TRBJ1-1|TRBD1|14|TRBV5-6
TGTGCCAGCAGCCCTGGAGGGGGCATCACTGAAGCTTTCTTT
CASSPGGGITEAFF
>many|TRBJ2-3|TRBD1|13|TRBV5-4
TGTGCCAGCAGCTGGACAGGAGAAGATACGCAGTATTTT
CASSWTGEDTQYF
>-|TRBJ1-1|TRBD1|14|TRBV18
TGTGCCAGCTCCGAGGACAGGACGAACACTGAAGCTTTCTTT
CASSEDRTNTEAFF
>-|TRBJ2-1|-|12|TRBV25-1
TGTGCCAGCAGTGACTTAAACAATGAGCAGTTCTTC
CASSDLNNEQFF
>-|TRBJ2-5|TRBD1|13|TRBV27
TGTGCCAGCAGTTTTGAGGGGGCGGAGACCCAGTACTTC
CASSFEGAETQYF
>-|TRBJ2-2|-|14|TRBV2
TGTGCCAGCATGAGAGAGAGGAACACCGGGGAGCTGTTTTTT
CASMRERNTGELFF
>-|TRBJ2-5|TRBD1|16|TRBV19
TGTGCCAGTAGTACGACAGGGGGCGAGGGACAAGAGACCCAGTACTTC
CASSTTGGEGQETQYF
>-|TRBJ2-6|-|17|TRBV30
TGTGCCTGGAGTAGAGGTTCCCCTGGGGCTGGGGCCAACGTCCTGACTTTC
CAWSRGSPGAGANVLTF
>once|TRBJ2-2|TRBD2|19|TRBV5-4
TGTGCCAGCAGCTCCCCTAGCGGGAGGGCCGAGTCCGGGGCCGGGGAGCTGTTTTTT
CASSSPSGRAESGAGELFF
>-|TRBJ2-7|TRBD2|13|TRBV10-3
TGTGCCACACGGACTAGCGGAGAGGGGGAGCAGTACTTC
CATRTSGEGEQYF
>-|TRBJ1-5|-|13|TRBV2
TGTGCCAGCAGTGAGACCAACAATCAGCCCCAGCATTTT
CASSETNNQPQHF
>-|TRBJ2-7|-|14|TRBV7-8
TGTGCCAGCAGCATTTCTCGGGCGCCCTACGAGCAGTACTTC
CASSISRAPYEQYF
>-|TRBJ2-1|-|11|TRBV20-1
TGCAGTGCTAGACCTGAGGATGAGCAGTTCTTC
CSARPEDEQFF
>-|TRBJ2-2|-|12|TRBV6-5
TGTGCCAGCAGCCGCGGAGCCGGGGAGCTGTTTTTT
CASSRGAGELFF
>-|TRBJ1-3|-|15|TRBV5-8
TGTGCCAGCAGCTTTCCCACGGGGCGAGGAAACACCATATATTTT
CASSFPTGRGNTIYF
>-|TRBJ1-2|-|13|TRBV28
TGTGCAGCCGAGGGGTTTACCCACTATGGCTACACCTTC
CAAEGFTHYGYTF
>-|TRBJ2-3|TRBD2|15|TRBV19
TGTGCCAGTAGTTTAGCGGGAGGATTAACAGATACGCAGTATTTT
CASSLAGGLTDTQYF
>-|TRBJ2-1|-|15|TRBV4-1
TGCGCCAGCAGCCAAGATGCGGCAGACCCAAATGAGCAGTTCTTC
CASSQDAADPNEQFF
>-|TRBJ1-4|-|15|TRBV9
TGTGCCAGCAGCCCTCGTCAGGAGGTTAATGAAAAACTGTTTTTT
CASSPRQEVNEKLFF
>-|TRBJ2-2|-|16|TRBV9
TGTGCCAGCAGCGTAGGCGCCAGGGCGGGAACCGGGGAGCTGTTTTTT
CASSVGARAGTGELFF
>few|TRBJ2-1|-|15|TRBV28
TGTGCCAGCAGTCTACCGCGGGACTTCGGCAATGAGCAGTTCTTC
CASSLPRDFGNEQFF
>-|TRBJ2-5|-|16|TRBV29-1
TGCAGCGTTGAAGATCGTTCTTTGGCAGTTAGGGAGACCCAGTACTTC
CSVEDRSLAVRETQYF
>few|TRBJ2-1|TRBD2|15|TRBV6-5
TGTGCCAGCAGACTCACAGCGGGAGCCAACCTTGAGCAGTTCTTC
CASRLTAGANLEQFF
>-|TRBJ2-3|TRBD2|14|TRBV29-1
TGCAGCGGCGGGCTAGCGGGGAGCACAGATACGCAGTATTTT
CSGGLAGSTDTQYF
>-|TRBJ2-5|TRBD2|15|TRBV7-9
TGTGCCAGCAGCTCACAAACTAGCGGGAGTGAGACCCAGTACTTC
CASSSQTSGSETQYF
>-|TRBJ1-5|-|15|TRBV6-5
TGTGCCAGCAGTTTCCGGACAGCTGTTTCGGCTCCCCAGCATTTT
CASSFRTAVSAPQHF
>-|TRBJ2-1|TRBD1|16|TRBV18
TGTGCCAGCTCACTGGAAGGACAGGGGAACTACAATGAGCAGTTCTTC
CASSLEGQGNYNEQFF
>-|TRBJ2-7|-|14|TRBV30
TGTGCCTGGAGTGTACGGCTGCAGGGGCGGGAGCAGTACTTC
CAWSVRLQGREQYF
>-|TRBJ1-2|-|15|TRBV9
TGTGCCAGCAGCCCCGGAGGCAGCACCCTCTATGGCTACACCTTC
CASSPGGSTLYGYTF
>-|TRBJ2-1|TRBD2|16|TRBV18
TGTGCCAGCTCACCGGTCATAGCGGGAGGGTACAATGAGCAGTTCTTC
CASSPVIAGGYNEQFF
>-|TRBJ2-7|-|14|TRBV23-1
TGCGCCAGCAGTCAGGGGGCAGGTTCCTACGAGCAGTACTTC
CASSQGAGSYEQYF
>-|TRBJ2-7|TRBD1|16|TRBV27
TGTGCCAGCACCACCCGATCCAGGGACAGCTCCTACGAGCAGTACTTC
CASTTRSRDSSYEQYF
>-|TRBJ2-2|-|13|TRBV5-1
TGCGCCAGCAGGGGGACCCACACCGGGGAGCTGTTTTTT
CASRGTHTGELFF